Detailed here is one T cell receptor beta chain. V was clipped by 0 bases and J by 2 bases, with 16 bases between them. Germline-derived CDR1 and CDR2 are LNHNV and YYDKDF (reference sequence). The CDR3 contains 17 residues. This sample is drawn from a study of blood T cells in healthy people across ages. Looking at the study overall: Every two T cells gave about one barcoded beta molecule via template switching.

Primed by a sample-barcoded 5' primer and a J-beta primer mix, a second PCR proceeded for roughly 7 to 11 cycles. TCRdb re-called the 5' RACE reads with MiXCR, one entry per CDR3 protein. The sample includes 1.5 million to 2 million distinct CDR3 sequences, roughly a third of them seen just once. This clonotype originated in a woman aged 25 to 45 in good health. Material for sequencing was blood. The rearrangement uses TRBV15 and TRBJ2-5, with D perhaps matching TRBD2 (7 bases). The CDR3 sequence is CATSRDLGAGAQETQYF. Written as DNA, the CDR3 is TGTGCCACCAGCAGAGATCTTGGGGCGGGGGCACAAGAGACCCAGTACTTC.